This T cell receptor (beta chain) was sequenced during a study of OX40 agonist ivuxolimab in advanced cancers. Study in general: Patients receiving dose escalation had hepatocellular carcinoma, melanoma, renal cell or head and neck cancer.

Profiled with immunoSEQ multiplex PCR; TCRdb holds only in-frame clones, not every one. The sample has roughly 64,000 clones; around 88% are singletons. V lost 3 bases, J lost 2 bases, and 11 bases lay in between. The CDR3 is made up of 16 amino acids. Looked up from germline, CDR1 is MNHEY and CDR2 is SVGAGI. The TCR originated in an adult with an advanced solid tumor such as melanoma, head and neck, liver or kidney cancer. V gene TRBV6-5 combines with J gene TRBJ1-6; D call uncertain. The specimen was CD4+ or CD8+ T cells sorted from blood, collected in a trial of the OX40 agonist ivuxolimab. The CDR3 sequence: CASSYSADAYNSPLHF. Here the CDR3 DNA reads TGTGCCAGCAGTTATTCTGCGGACGCCTATAATTCACCCCTCCACTTT.